These 20 T cell receptor beta chains share one sample of origin, sequenced in a study of T cells in Graves' hyperthyroidism and ophthalmopathy. Amplification targeted TCR beta CDR3 regions from RNA transcripts. With the HTBI primer set, the TCR CDR3 went through a first round of RT-PCR. TCRdb passed the multiplex PCR reads through MiXCR, listing each CDR3 protein once. Of approximately 300,000 distinct CDR3 sequences in the sample, roughly a fifth are singletons; the top ten hold less than 40%. Sample: blood. These receptors all come from a man aged 45-65 years with Graves' ophthalmopathy.

This clonotype was observed at least ten times. This chain joins TRBV9 and TRBJ2-7, with D tentatively TRBD2 (6 bases). There are 14 residues in the CDR3. Germline CDR1 SGDLS, CDR2 YYNGEE. The V and J ends lost 0 bases and 7 bases respectively, with 14 bases between them. The CDR3 nucleotides are TGTGCCAGCAGCGTAGCGGGAGCACGAGGAGAGCAGTACTTC. This sequence encodes CASSVAGARGEQYF.

This clonotype was counted at least ten times. V is TRBV7-2 and J is TRBJ2-3; 10 nucleotides line up with TRBD1. This CDR3 has 14 amino acids. J gave up 4 bases and V 6 bases, and 4 bases lay outside the gene matches. Germline values: CDR1 SGHTA, CDR2 FQGNSA. Here the CDR3 DNA reads TGTGCCAGCAGACCGACAGGGGGCGCAGATACGCAGTATTTT. Translating gives CASRPTGGADTQYF.

This clonotype has ten or more counts. The gene calls are TRBV24-1 and TRBJ1-5; the match to TRBD1 covers 8 bases. CDR1 is KGHDR, CDR2 SFDVKD, per germline. This CDR3 comprises 17 residues. J was trimmed by 6 bases and V by 5 bases; bases with no gene match: 14. The CDR3 sequence is CATSAGTGTFWGQPQHF. Written as DNA, the CDR3 is TGTGCCACCAGTGCTGGGACAGGAACTTTCTGGGGTCAGCCCCAGCATTTT.

This clonotype showed up just a few times. This sequence joins TRBV27 and TRBJ1-1, with 7 positions matching TRBD1. The CDR3 loop spans 19 amino acids. V was pared by 2 bases and J by 0 bases, with 15 bases of the junction left unmatched. Germline-derived CDR1 and CDR2 are MNHEY and SMNVEV (reference sequence). CDR3: CASSLRYPQGGNMNTEAFF. The CDR3 DNA is TGTGCCAGCAGTTTACGCTACCCTCAGGGGGGAAACATGAACACTGAAGCTTTCTTT.

V gene TRBV20-1 combines with J gene TRBJ2-3, with TRBD2 matching 9 bases. The CDR3 sequence is 16 residues long. Germline CDR1 and CDR2: DFQATT and SNEGSKA (reference sequence). The ends lost 5 bases at V and 5 bases at J; junction bases unmatched: 14. CDR3 DNA: TGCAGTGCTCGGGTAGCGGGAGCCCTTCGAGTAGATACGCAGTATTTT. It yields the protein CSARVAGALRVDTQYF.

For this clonotype: This sequence may be a read error, since a much larger clone differs from it by one base. The J gene is TRBJ1-1, the V gene TRBV12-3 or TRBV12-4; 8 nucleotides line up with TRBD1. CDR3 length: 16 residues. Unmatched junction bases numbered 11, after V lost 5 bases and J lost 3 bases. The CDR3 loop is CASSEPGQGGHTEAFF. The CDR3, as DNA: TGTGCCAGCAGTGAGCCCGGACAGGGAGGGCACACTGAAGCTTTCTTT.

This clonotype was found many times. The rearrangement links TRBV2 to TRBJ2-1, with D possibly TRBD2 on 5 matching bases. CDR1 is SNHLY, CDR2 FYNNEI, per germline. Trimming shortened V by 7 bases and J by 2 bases, and 21 bases separated the two germline ends. There are 17 residues in the CDR3. In DNA form, the CDR3 reads TGTGCCAGCACCCTTAGGACTGGCGCCTCTACCTACAATGAGCAGTTCTTC. Its translation is CASTLRTGASTYNEQFF.

This clonotype was observed a few times. The gene calls are TRBV6-1 and TRBJ1-1; 9 bases agree with TRBD1. Unmatched junction bases numbered 10, after V lost 7 bases and J lost 4 bases. The CDR3 is 15 residues long. The germline V gene encodes CDR1 MNHNS and CDR2 SASEGT. The CDR3 protein is CASTSKKTGGTEAFF. In DNA form, the CDR3 reads TGTGCCAGCACCAGTAAAAAGACAGGGGGCACTGAAGCTTTCTTT.

This clonotype was recorded at least ten times. The V gene is TRBV13, the J gene TRBJ2-1; the match to TRBD2 covers 13 bases. Per germline, CDR1 PRHDT and CDR2 FYEKMQ (reference sequence). The CDR3 is 17 residues long. V shed 5 bases, J shed 2 bases, and the junction held 6 bases outside the gene matches. The CDR3 spells CASSPIGLAGAYNEQFF. CDR3 DNA: TGTGCCAGCAGCCCGATAGGACTAGCGGGAGCCTACAATGAGCAGTTCTTC.

This clonotype was picked up many times. The chain uses TRBV6-4 and TRBJ2-2; 8 nucleotides align to TRBD1. Per the germline V gene, CDR1 is MRHNA and CDR2 is SNTAGT. V shed 8 bases and J 0 bases; nucleotides not matched to a gene: 8. The CDR3 is 16 residues long. For the CDR3, the DNA is TGTGCCAGCCAACCGGGACAGGCTTCGAACACCGGGGAGCTGTTTTTT. Protein: CASQPGQASNTGELFF.

On this clonotype itself: A much larger clone sits a single nucleotide away, making a read error possible. V and J are TRBV28 and TRBJ1-2, with D possibly being TRBD1 (5 bases). The CDR3 length is 14 residues. The V gene lost 4 bases and the J gene lost 6 bases, with 15 bases spanning the gap. The V gene's germline CDR1 is MDHEN and CDR2 SYDVKM. The CDR3 DNA sequence: TGTGCCAGCAGTTGGGGCACAAAAGCACATGGCTACACCTTC. Its translation: CASSWGTKAHGYTF.

The chain recombines TRBV30 with TRBJ2-1; 12 bases are shared with TRBD2. Germline CDR1 GTSNPN, CDR2 SVGIG (reference sequence). CDR3 length: 14 residues. The trim removed 3 bases at V and 10 bases at J, leaving 7 bases unmatched. CDR3: CAWRGLAGVEEQFF. CDR3 sequence (DNA): TGTGCCTGGAGGGGACTAGCGGGCGTGGAGGAGCAGTTCTTC.

The chain has TRBV3-1 and TRBJ2-1, with D perhaps TRBD2 (5 bases). Trimming shortened V by 3 bases and J by 5 bases, and 14 bases separated the two germline ends. CDR1 is LGHDT and CDR2 is YNNKEL in the germline V gene (reference sequence). The CDR3 consists of 15 residues. CDR3: CASSQGSQAHNEQFF. The CDR3 DNA reads TGTGCCAGCAGCCAGGGGAGCCAAGCCCACAATGAGCAGTTCTTC.

This clonotype was picked up many times. The rearrangement uses TRBV3-1 and TRBJ2-2; D assignment may be TRBD1 or TRBD2 (5 bases each). Trimming removed 1 base from V and 0 bases from J, with 9 bases in between. The CDR3 covers 16 residues. Germline V lookup: CDR1 LGHDT, CDR2 YNNKEL (reference sequence). The CDR3 DNA is TGTGCCAGCAGCCAAGTGACGGGACCGAACACCGGGGAGCTGTTTTTT. Protein sequence: CASSQVTGPNTGELFF.

There are a few counts of this clonotype. The V call is TRBV6-6, the J call TRBJ2-4, with D maybe TRBD2 (5 bases). Germline V gene lookup returns CDR1 MNHNY and CDR2 SVGAGI (reference sequence). This CDR3 comprises 14 residues. The V and J ends lost 0 bases and 5 bases respectively, with 8 bases between them. The DNA of the CDR3 is TGTGCCAGCAGTTACTCTCAAGCGGAAAACATTCAGTACTTC. Amino acid sequence: CASSYSQAENIQYF.

This chain's CDR3 is CATSRDSLQGMNTEAFF. The CDR3, as DNA: TGTGCCACCAGCAGAGATAGTCTACAGGGGATGAACACTGAAGCTTTCTTT. The chain uses TRBV15 and TRBJ1-1, with 7 bases fitting TRBD1. Germline assignment: CDR1 LNHNV and CDR2 YYDKDF (reference sequence). V was pared by 0 bases and J by 0 bases, with 7 bases of the junction left unmatched. The CDR3 spans 17 residues.

The sample holds a few counts of this clonotype. The CDR3 loop is CASRAASGSTDTQYF. In DNA, the CDR3 is TGCGCCAGCCGGGCCGCTAGCGGTAGCACAGATACGCAGTATTTT. The chain recombines TRBV5-1 with TRBJ2-3; TRBD2 aligns across 7 bases. With 7 bases clipped from V and 0 bases from J, the junction kept 8 bases outside the gene matches. Germline assignment: CDR1 SGHRS and CDR2 YFSETQ. The CDR3 is made up of 15 amino acids.

This clonotype has just a few counts. V is TRBV27 and J is TRBJ1-3, with D possibly TRBD1 on 5 matching bases. The CDR3 length is 18 residues. Germline loops: CDR1 MNHEY, CDR2 SMNVEV (reference sequence). The V and J ends lost 0 bases and 0 bases respectively, with 15 bases between them. CDR3 sequence reads: CASSLSGNGAASGNTIYF. The CDR3 DNA follows: TGTGCCAGCAGTTTATCGGGAAACGGGGCAGCCTCTGGAAACACCATATATTTT.

As DNA, the CDR3 is TGTGCCAGCAGTTTCTTCGGCGGGACTACTTACGAGCAGTACTTC. Translation: CASSFFGGTTYEQYF. The rearrangement uses TRBV27 and TRBJ2-7; 7 bases map to TRBD2. Trimming took 3 bases from V and 4 from J; bases not matched to a gene: 9. The germline V gene has CDR1 MNHEY and CDR2 SMNVEV (reference sequence). CDR3 length: 15 amino acids.

In its sample, this clonotype was seen many times. This rearrangement joins TRBV18 to TRBJ2-1, with 14 bases lining up with TRBD2. V shed 3 bases and J 10 bases; nucleotides not matched to a gene: 5. Germline CDR1 KGHSH, CDR2 LQKENI. The CDR3 has 15 residues. DNA for the CDR3: TGTGCCAGCTCACCCCTCGGGACTAGCGGGAGCGAGCAGTTCTTC. Translation: CASSPLGTSGSEQFF.